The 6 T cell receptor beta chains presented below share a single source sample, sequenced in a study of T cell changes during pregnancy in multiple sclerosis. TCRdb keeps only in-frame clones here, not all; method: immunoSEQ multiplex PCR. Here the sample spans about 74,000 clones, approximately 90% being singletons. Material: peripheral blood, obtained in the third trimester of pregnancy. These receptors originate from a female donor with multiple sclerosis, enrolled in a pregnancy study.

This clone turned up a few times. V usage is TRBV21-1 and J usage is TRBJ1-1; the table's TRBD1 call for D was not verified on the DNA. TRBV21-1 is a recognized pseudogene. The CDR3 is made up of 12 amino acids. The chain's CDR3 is CASGGMNTEAFF. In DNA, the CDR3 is TGTGCCAGCGGTGGCATGAACACTGAAGCTTTCTTT.

The CDR3 loop is CASISPANTGELFF. The CDR3 DNA follows: TGTGCCAGCATATCCCCGGCGAACACCGGGGAGCTGTTTTTT. The V call is TRBV6-6, the J call TRBJ2-2, with unresolved D. In germline, CDR1 is MNHNY, CDR2 SVGAGI (reference sequence). The CDR3 covers 14 residues. V lost 7 bases and J 0 bases, leaving 9 bases between the germline ends.

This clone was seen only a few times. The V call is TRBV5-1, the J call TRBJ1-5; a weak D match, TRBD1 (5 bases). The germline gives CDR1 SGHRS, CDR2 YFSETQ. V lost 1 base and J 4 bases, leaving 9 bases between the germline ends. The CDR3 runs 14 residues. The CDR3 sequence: CASSLWGDNQPQHF. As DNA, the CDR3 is TGCGCCAGCAGCTTGTGGGGGGATAATCAGCCCCAGCATTTT.

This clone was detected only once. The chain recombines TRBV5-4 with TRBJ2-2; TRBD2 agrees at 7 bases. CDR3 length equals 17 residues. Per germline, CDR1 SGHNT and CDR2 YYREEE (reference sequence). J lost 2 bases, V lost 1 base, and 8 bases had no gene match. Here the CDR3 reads CASSLSWGRENTGELFF. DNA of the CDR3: TGTGCCAGCAGCTTGTCTTGGGGGAGGGAAAACACCGGGGAGCTGTTTTTT. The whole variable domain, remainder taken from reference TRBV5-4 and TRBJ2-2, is ETGVTQSPTHLIKTRGQQVTLRCSSQSGHNTVSWYQQALGQGPQFIFQYYREEENGRGNFPPRFSGLQFPNYSSELNVNALELDDSALYLCASSLSWGRENTGELFFGEGSRLTVL.

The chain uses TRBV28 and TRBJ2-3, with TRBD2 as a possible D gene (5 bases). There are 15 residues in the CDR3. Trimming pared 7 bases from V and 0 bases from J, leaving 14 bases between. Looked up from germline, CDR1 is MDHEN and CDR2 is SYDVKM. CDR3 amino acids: CASKSRALSTDTQYF. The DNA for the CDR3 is TGTGCCAGCAAATCGAGGGCCCTTAGCACAGATACGCAGTATTTT.

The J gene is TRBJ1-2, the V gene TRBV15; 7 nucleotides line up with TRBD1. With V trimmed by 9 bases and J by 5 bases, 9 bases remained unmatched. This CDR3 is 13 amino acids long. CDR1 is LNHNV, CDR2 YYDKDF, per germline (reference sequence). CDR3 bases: TGTGCCACTAAATGGCGGGACAGTTATGGCTACACCTTC. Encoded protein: CATKWRDSYGYTF.